This T cell receptor beta chain was documented in a study of blood T cell repertoires in COVID-19. Overall study: The study drew acute and convalescent COVID-19 samples from the United States, Italy and Spain. Sources were T cells, B-cell-depleted T cells, or PBMCs; the material itself was cDNA or gDNA.

This CDR3 has 15 amino acids. V was clipped by 5 bases and J by 6 bases; unmatched bases: 9. CDR1 and CDR2 from the germline V gene are MNHEY and SMNVEV (reference sequence). Original analysis: Amplification of reference gene primers provided the estimated nucleated cell counts. Repertoires were generated with immunoSEQ multiplex PCR, while TCRdb's copy carries only in-frame clones and drops some. V, J and clone size derive from that table, while D and trimming were established from the DNA sequence. This sample yields over 100,000 clones, of which more than 85% are seen a single time; 4.2% belongs to the top ten.

Material: peripheral blood. The rearrangement uses TRBV27 and TRBJ2-1; TRBD1 agrees at 8 bases. This clonotype was obtained from a young man with acute or convalescent COVID-19. CDR3 sequence: CASSPQGARGNEQFF. CDR3 DNA: TGTGCCAGCAGTCCCCAGGGGGCGAGGGGCAATGAGCAGTTCTTC.